This T cell receptor (beta chain) was documented in a study of blood T cell repertoires in COVID-19. Study background: Sites across the United States, Italy and Spain contributed samples from acute and convalescent COVID-19.

The CDR3 covers 16 residues. Trimming took off 1 base at V and 0 bases at J, with 13 bases between the two ends. CDR1 and CDR2 (germline): LGHNA, YSLEER. Libraries were prepared by immunoSEQ multiplex PCR; TCRdb keeps only in-frame clonotypes and omits some of them. The profile covers hundreds of thousands of clones, with approximately 90% appearing a single time and approximately 0.25% taken by the ten largest. The receptor was derived from a woman aged 18-35 years with acute or convalescent COVID-19. Sequencing was performed on peripheral blood. The chain recombines TRBV4-3 with TRBJ2-7; no firm D call. The chain's CDR3 is CASSQGSADSSYEQYF. CDR3 sequence (DNA): TGCGCCAGCAGCCAAGGGTCCGCGGATAGCTCCTACGAGCAGTACTTC.